This T cell receptor beta chain stems from a study of blood T cells in healthy people across ages (dated by TCRdb to 2014 to 2015). About the investigation overall: In model experiments, template switching captured about one uniquely barcoded TCR beta cDNA molecule for every two T cells. Using deep sequencing normalized with unique cDNA molecular identifiers, the study measured how TCR beta repertoire diversity changes with age. Donors were grouped into four age groups: young (average roughly 16 years), middle-aged (approximately 41), aged (about 60) and long-lived (just over 80). To avoid experimental bias, donors of different ages were distributed randomly across sequencing lanes. For two donors (one aged 18 to 30 and one aged 80 or older), the study analyzed two additional independent replicas of 1 million unique cDNA reads from the same blood draw.

The germline V gene provides CDR1 SGHAT and CDR2 FQNNGV. V ends up 0 bases short and J 4 bases short, with an unmatched junction base count of 5. There are 16 amino acids in the CDR3, from cysteine to phenylalanine inclusive. Solely the CDR3 DNA is kept, with 48 bases framed from the first base. The donors were some 36 Caucasian individuals from Russia, aged roughly 6 to 100 years, who were systemically healthy. Approximately 9.3 milliliters of peripheral blood were drawn from each donor into EDTA-treated Vacutainer tubes. PBMCs were isolated by Ficoll-Paque density-gradient centrifugation, with at least 7 million obtained per sample. Total RNA, at least 6 micrograms per sample, was extracted from PBMCs with Trizol reagent. Naive CD45RAhigh/CD27high T cell percentages were measured by flow cytometry on a PBMC aliquot from every donor. Study-wide conclusions, independent of this receptor: Conclusive comparison of naive and antigen-experienced compartments was prevented by the profiling of bulk unsorted PBMCs. The CMV infection status of donors was not known, potentially confounding age-related changes in expanded clonotypes. Compared with the aged group, the long-lived group had more naive CD4+ T cells, fewer expanded clones and increased TCR diversity, a pattern suggesting age selection. Estimates of total diversity from one million sequenced T cells were regarded as lower bounds and underestimates. Observed TCR beta diversity per million T cells fell roughly linearly with age, and a significant reduction was already apparent by age roughly 40. Observed TCR beta diversity correlated strongly with the percentage of naive T cells measured by flow cytometry.

Library generation was performed with 5' RACE. The sequencer was an Illumina HiSeq 2500. A second roughly 7 to 12 cycle PCR used a sample-barcoded 5' primer and a J-beta primer mix. A template-switch 5' adaptor carrying 12 random nucleotides introduced a unique molecular identifier onto each TCR beta cDNA molecule. At least 2.5 million CDR3-containing paired-end reads were obtained from each sample. First-strand cDNA was synthesized from all RNA with the Mint cDNA synthesis kit, primed by a TRBC-specific oligonucleotide. Following uracil-DNA glycosylase treatment, a first 18-cycle PCR with universal primers M1SS and BC2_uni_R was performed on all cDNA. The published analysis was carried out like this. Normalization of each sample was performed by random selection of 1 million high-quality reads, each carrying a distinct molecular identifier. Instead of being binned into consensus sequences, reads with shared molecular identifiers were discarded. MiTCR, run with a Q25 quality threshold and the strictest error-elimination algorithm, handled CDR3 identification, clonotype clustering and error correction. A nonparametric unseen species model with Euler transformation was used to estimate lower-bound total TCR beta diversity. TCRdb cleaned the public reads at Q25 with fastp, built clones with MiXCR and kept in-frame beta chains. Here each entry gathers all rows of one CDR3 protein and keeps the most common genes and DNA. What appears here as the V and J calls and clone size reflects TCRdb's work, not the paper's. The sample includes just over 1 million distinct CDR3 sequences, with 45% observed a single time. Clones ranked in the top ten supply approximately 20% of the sample.

With respect to this clonotype: Its antigen remains unidentified. No much larger clone is present one base from it, and per-base qualities are unavailable.

The source material was blood. Recombination linked TRBV11-2 to TRBJ2-1, and 8 junction bases match TRBD1. This receptor was obtained from a woman aged 55-69 years in good health. The sequenced DNA is TGTGCCAGCAGCTTAGAAGACAGGGGACGATACAATGAGCAGTTCTTC. It translates to CASSLEDRGRYNEQFF.